This passage covers 8 T cell receptor beta chains from one sample sequenced in a study of a mutant IDH1 vaccine in newly diagnosed glioma (dated by TCRdb to the early 2020s). The label giving this sample's time point can be read as: baseline, week 1 (first vaccination visit). The sample's treatment or condition, from its label and the paper: pre-vaccination baseline after standard-of-care therapy. The library was prepared using the immunoSEQ multiplex PCR assay. TCRdb provides this immuneACCESS table in a form limited to in-frame rearrangements. Some clones are lacking; in checked studies, under half of them reflect an unresolved V gene, and why the rest are absent is not known. The sample profile shows some 15,000 clones; roughly nine tenths of them were found once. Around 9% of the sample belongs to the ten largest clones. The material sequenced was PBMCs, taken from a glioma patient treated with radiotherapy, temozolomide or both. The receptors come from a woman between 40 and 55 years old with glioma. Some clones in this sample may be carry-over from other donors' samples.

The chain joins TRBV5-1 to TRBJ2-1, with 13 positions matching TRBD2. J lost 4 bases, V lost 5 bases, and 6 bases had no gene match. CDR3 length: 16 residues. Looked up from germline, CDR1 is SGHRS and CDR2 is YFSETQ. CDR3 nucleotides: TGCGCCAGCAGTTGGACTAGCGGGGGAGGGTACAATGAGCAGTTCTTC. Its translation is CASSWTSGGGYNEQFF.

J is TRBJ2-2 and V is TRBV5-4, with 8 nucleotides matching TRBD1. The CDR3 sequence is 16 residues long. Looked up from germline, CDR1 is SGHNT and CDR2 is YYREEE (reference sequence). V trimming: 4 bases; J trimming: 2 bases; junction bases outside the gene matches: 7. This CDR3 is CASSRRAGGNTGELFF. The CDR3 DNA is TGTGCCAGCAGCCGCCGGGCAGGGGGCAACACCGGGGAGCTGTTTTTT.

This clone came up once. The chain carries TRBV19 and TRBJ1-4; a weak D match, TRBD1 (6 bases). CDR1 and CDR2 (germline): LNHDA, SQIVND (reference sequence). V shed 7 bases and J shed 8 bases, with 14 bases lying between them. This CDR3 is 13 amino acids long. DNA for the CDR3: TGTGCCAGTACCAGGGGCCGACAAGAAAAACTGTTTTTT. Residues: CASTRGRQEKLFF. Complete variable domain (other parts from reference TRBV19 and TRBJ1-4): DGGITQSPKYLFRKEGQNVTLSCEQNLNHDAMYWYRQDPGQGLRLIYYSQIVNDFQKGDIAEGYSVSREKKESFPLTVTSAQKNPTAFYLCASTRGRQEKLFFGSGTQLSVL.

CDR3 in amino acids: CASRLTQGSNEKLFF. The CDR3 region has the DNA TGTGCCAGCAGACTCACACAGGGTTCTAATGAAAAACTGTTTTTT. V and J are TRBV28 and TRBJ1-4, with D possibly being TRBD1 (6 bases). The germline V gene has CDR1 MDHEN and CDR2 SYDVKM. The CDR3 length is 15 residues. Trimming removed 6 bases at V and 3 bases at J, with 14 bases between.

As DNA, the CDR3 is TGTGCCAGCACCCTTCAGGGGGGCACAGATACGCAGTATTTT. Residues: CASTLQGGTDTQYF. This chain connects TRBV6-1 to TRBJ2-3; 7 bases align to TRBD1. The CDR3 has 14 amino acids. The germline V gene encodes CDR1 MNHNS and CDR2 SASEGT. The V and J ends lost 7 bases and 1 base, in that order; junction bases with no gene match: 5.

The chain joins TRBV5-1 to TRBJ2-2; 10 positions match TRBD2. This CDR3 region has 16 residues. J lost 4 bases, V lost 3 bases, and 6 bases had no gene match. The germline V gene has CDR1 SGHRS and CDR2 YFSETQ. The CDR3 reads CASSSKREGVTGELFF. CDR3 bases: TGCGCCAGCAGCTCCAAGCGGGAGGGCGTCACCGGGGAGCTGTTTTTT.

This clone was seen only once. The CDR3 nucleotides read TGTGCCATCAGTGAGGGACAGGGTAGCGGCTACACCTTC. Translating gives CAISEGQGSGYTF. The chain combines TRBV10-3 with TRBJ1-2; TRBD1 matches 8 bases. With V trimmed by 2 bases and J by 8 bases, 4 bases remained unmatched. CDR1 is ENHRY and CDR2 is SYGVKD in the germline V gene. The length of the CDR3 is 13 residues.

The chain combines TRBV19 with TRBJ2-2; tentative D call: TRBD1 (7 bases). V lost 3 bases to trimming and J lost 5 bases, with 13 bases between them. CDR3 size: 15 residues. Germline CDR1 LNHDA, CDR2 SQIVND (reference sequence). CDR3 protein: CASSMEGAFTGELFF. The CDR3 DNA reads as TGTGCCAGTAGTATGGAGGGGGCGTTTACCGGGGAGCTGTTTTTT. Together with reference TRBV19 and TRBJ2-2, the CDR3 gives the full variable domain: DGGITQSPKYLFRKEGQNVTLSCEQNLNHDAMYWYRQDPGQGLRLIYYSQIVNDFQKGDIAEGYSVSREKKESFPLTVTSAQKNPTAFYLCASSMEGAFTGELFFGEGSRLTVL.